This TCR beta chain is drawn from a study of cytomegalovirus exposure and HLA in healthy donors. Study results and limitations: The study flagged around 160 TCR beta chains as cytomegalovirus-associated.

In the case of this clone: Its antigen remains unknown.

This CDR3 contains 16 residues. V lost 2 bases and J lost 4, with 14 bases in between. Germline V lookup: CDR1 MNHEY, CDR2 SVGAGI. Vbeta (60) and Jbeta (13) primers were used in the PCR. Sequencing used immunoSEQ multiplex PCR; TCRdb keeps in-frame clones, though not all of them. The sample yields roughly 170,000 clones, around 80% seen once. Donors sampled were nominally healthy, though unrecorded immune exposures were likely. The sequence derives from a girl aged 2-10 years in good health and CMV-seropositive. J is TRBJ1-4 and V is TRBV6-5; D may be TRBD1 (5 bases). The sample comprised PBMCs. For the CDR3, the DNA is TGTGCCAGCAGTTACCGACAGTGGGGCCTTAATGAAAAACTGTTTTTT. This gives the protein CASSYRQWGLNEKLFF.